This TCR delta chain originates from a study of Vδ1+ human thymocytes. Study-wide points: Highly polyclonal TRG and TRD repertoires with Gaussian CDR3 length distributions appeared in thymus.

Extracted RNA was reverse transcribed into cDNA. CDR3 amplicons came from multiplex PCR with pooled V-gene forward and constant-region reverse primers. TCRdb fed the multiplex PCR reads to CATT. This sample has some 25,000 delta-chain clones, with about 7.4% found just once. This CDR3 is 16 amino acids long. CDR1 and CDR2 (germline): TSWWSYY, QGS. Trimming left V 3 bases short and J 5 bases short, with 19 bases between. This clone was detected only a few times. Its antigen remains unidentified. Sorted Vdelta1+ thymocytes were roughly 98% to 99.6% pure. The V and J genes are TRDV1 and TRDJ1; D not resolved. This TCR was recovered from a girl less than two years old who had congenital heart surgery. Material: Vdelta1+ gamma-delta thymocytes from the thymus. The subset was: FACS-sorted CD3+ TCRalphabeta- TCRVdelta1+ TCRVdelta2- thymocytes. For the CDR3, the DNA is TGTGCTCTTGGGGACGTCCGGGCCTTACCCACTGATAAACTCATCTTT. It yields the protein CALGDVRALPTDKLIF.